The 12 T cell receptor beta chains below were found in one sample sequenced in a study of regulatory T cells in long-lasting Graves disease. Time point indicated: persistent/refractory GD, antithyroid drugs over 5 years with positive TRAb. From PBMCs, RNA was extracted and then used to make the TCR library. Researchers made TCR beta libraries by using iRepertoire HTBI primers and running Arm-PCR on CDR3 regions. TCRdb re-derived calls from the multiplex PCR reads in MiXCR, one entry per CDR3 protein. Seen here are 700,000 or so distinct CDR3 sequences, around 30% observed once, and the top ten hold under 50%. The sample was peripheral blood mononuclear cells (PBMCs), taken when the disease was refractory, from a patient treated with antithyroid drugs. The receptors originated from a female donor with Graves disease.

This clonotype was recorded many times. The rearrangement links TRBV2 to TRBJ1-5; TRBD1 matches at 9 bases. Germline CDR1 and CDR2: SNHLY and FYNNEI. The V segment lost 4 bases and the J segment 7 bases; nucleotides outside the gene matches: 8. The CDR3 contains 15 residues. Written as DNA, the CDR3 is TGTGCCAGCAGTGGGACCGGGACAGGGATCCAGCCCCAGCATTTT. This sequence encodes CASSGTGTGIQPQHF.

This clonotype was counted between two and nine times. The gene calls are TRBV18 and TRBJ1-1; perhaps TRBD1 as D (5 bases). Germline loops: CDR1 KGHSH, CDR2 LQKENI. The CDR3 covers 14 residues. The V and J ends lost 5 bases and 0 bases respectively, with 10 bases between them. The CDR3 sequence: CASSTRQMNTEAFF. Here the CDR3 DNA reads TGTGCCAGCTCAACCCGACAGATGAACACTGAAGCTTTCTTT.

At least ten counts were recorded for this clonotype. The rearrangement joins TRBV7-8 to TRBJ1-5; D is unclear. The germline V gene encodes CDR1 SGHVS and CDR2 FQNEAQ. The ends were cut back, 5 bases at V and 1 base at J, with 9 bases in the middle. This CDR3 region has 14 residues. The DNA for the CDR3 is TGTGCCAGCAGCCCGGACCGGAGCAATCAGCCCCAGCATTTT. Protein sequence: CASSPDRSNQPQHF.

This clonotype was counted at least ten times. This sequence joins TRBV30 and TRBJ1-1; D is ambiguous. V lost 1 base and J lost 1, with 4 bases in between. Per the germline V gene, CDR1 is GTSNPN and CDR2 is SVGIG (reference sequence). The CDR3 contains 12 residues. CDR3 in DNA: TGTGCCTGGAGTGGAGGGAACACTGAAGCTTTCTTT. Residues: CAWSGGNTEAFF.

The chain combines TRBV20-1 with TRBJ2-3; D unclear. V lost 3 bases, J lost 5 bases, and 6 bases lay in between. Germline CDR1 DFQATT, CDR2 SNEGSKA (reference sequence). The CDR3 sequence is 11 residues long. The CDR3 region has the DNA TGCAGTGCTAGTGTAAGAGATACGCAGTATTTT. It specifies CSASVRDTQYF.

Only a few counts were recorded for this clonotype. The J gene is TRBJ2-5, the V gene TRBV27, with D perhaps matching TRBD1 or TRBD2 (5 bases each). CDR3 length: 12 amino acids. Trimming cost V 3 bases and J 9 bases, with 11 bases left between them. The V gene's germline CDR1 is MNHEY and CDR2 SMNVEV (reference sequence). CDR3 sequence reads: CASSFLQGAQYF. The CDR3 coding sequence is TGTGCCAGCAGTTTCCTGCAGGGAGCCCAGTACTTC.

This clonotype turned up a few times. The chain carries TRBV19 and TRBJ2-5; 7 positions agree with TRBD2. Per germline, CDR1 LNHDA and CDR2 SQIVND (reference sequence). V trimming: 6 bases; J trimming: 5 bases; junction bases outside the gene matches: 6. The CDR3 spans 13 residues. This CDR3 is CASRSEGGETQYF. CDR3 nucleotides: TGTGCCAGTAGATCAGAGGGAGGGGAGACCCAGTACTTC.

This clonotype was seen more than once but under ten times. This chain links TRBV20-1 with TRBJ1-5, with a possible D match to TRBD1 (5 bases). V gave up 2 bases and J gave up 6 bases, with 11 bases separating them. This CDR3 spans 13 amino acids. Germline V gives CDR1 DFQATT, CDR2 SNEGSKA (reference sequence). The CDR3 protein is CSARRGTGQPQHF. The DNA of the CDR3 is TGCAGTGCTAGACGCGGGACTGGTCAGCCCCAGCATTTT.

Turning to this clonotype: This may be a read error: a much more frequent sequence differs by one nucleotide. V is TRBV28 and J is TRBJ2-7; the D gene is possibly TRBD2 (6 bases). V lost 8 bases to trimming and J lost 0 bases, with 23 bases between them. Germline CDR1 is MDHEN and CDR2 is SYDVKM. The CDR3 is 17 residues long. The CDR3 protein is CASRGGFGPSPSYEQYF. CDR3 nucleotides: TGTGCCAGCCGCGGAGGGTTTGGCCCATCACCCTCCTACGAGCAGTACTTC.

The rearrangement links TRBV28 to TRBJ1-2; possible D gene TRBD1, 5 bases. The CDR3 has 14 amino acids. Germline CDR1 MDHEN, CDR2 SYDVKM. Trimming removed 7 bases at V and 4 bases at J, with 16 bases between. CDR3 protein: CASKIGASGYGYTF. In DNA, the CDR3 is TGTGCCAGCAAAATCGGGGCGTCGGGCTATGGCTACACCTTC.

This clonotype was counted between two and nine times. The chain joins TRBV12-3 or TRBV12-4 to TRBJ1-6, with D uncertain. This CDR3 has 15 amino acids. Trimming took 1 base from V and 6 from J, leaving 10 bases between them. CDR3 loop: CASSLGDRRNSPLHF. CDR3 sequence (DNA): TGTGCCAGCAGTTTAGGGGATCGGCGTAATTCACCCCTCCACTTT.

The chain links TRBV6-1 to TRBJ1-3; 8 nucleotides agree with TRBD1. V was clipped by 7 bases and J by 4 bases; unmatched bases: 21. There are 19 residues in the CDR3. Germline CDR1 MNHNS, CDR2 SASEGT. The CDR3 reads CASNILGQDQEGVGNTIYF. As DNA, the CDR3 is TGTGCCAGCAATATATTGGGACAGGATCAAGAAGGTGTCGGAAACACCATATATTTT.